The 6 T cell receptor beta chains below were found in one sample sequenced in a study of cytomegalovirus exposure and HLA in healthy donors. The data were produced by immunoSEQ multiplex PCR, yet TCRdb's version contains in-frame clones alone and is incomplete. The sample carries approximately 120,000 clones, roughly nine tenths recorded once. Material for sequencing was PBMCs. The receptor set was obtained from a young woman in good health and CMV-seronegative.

CDR3 coding DNA: TGTGCCAGCAGGACAGGGGGCCTCCCCTACGAGCAGTACGTC. This codes for CASRTGGLPYEQYV. This chain connects TRBV27 to TRBJ2-7; 10 bases are shared with TRBD1. V trimming: 6 bases; J trimming: 2 bases; junction bases outside the gene matches: 4. CDR3 size: 14 residues. Germline V gene data show CDR1 as MNHEY and CDR2 as SMNVEV (reference sequence).

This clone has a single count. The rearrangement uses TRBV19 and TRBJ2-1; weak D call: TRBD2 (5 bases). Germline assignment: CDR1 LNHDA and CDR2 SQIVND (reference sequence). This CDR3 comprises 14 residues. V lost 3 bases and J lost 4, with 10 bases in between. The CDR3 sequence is CASSIFAGYNEQFF. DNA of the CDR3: TGTGCCAGTAGTATTTTCGCGGGTTACAATGAGCAGTTCTTC.

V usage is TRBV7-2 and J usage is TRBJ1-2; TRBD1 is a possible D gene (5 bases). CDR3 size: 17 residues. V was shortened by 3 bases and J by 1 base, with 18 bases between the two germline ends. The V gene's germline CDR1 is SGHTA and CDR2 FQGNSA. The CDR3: CASSLTRGIGVNYGYTF. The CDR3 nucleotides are TGTGCCAGCAGCTTGACCCGGGGGATTGGAGTTAACTATGGCTACACCTTC.

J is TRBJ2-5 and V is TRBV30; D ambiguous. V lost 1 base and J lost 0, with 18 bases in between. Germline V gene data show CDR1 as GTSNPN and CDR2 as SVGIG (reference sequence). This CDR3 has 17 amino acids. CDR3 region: CAWSDSFPRRDQETQYF. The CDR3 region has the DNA TGTGCCTGGAGTGATTCCTTCCCTAGACGCGACCAAGAGACCCAGTACTTC.

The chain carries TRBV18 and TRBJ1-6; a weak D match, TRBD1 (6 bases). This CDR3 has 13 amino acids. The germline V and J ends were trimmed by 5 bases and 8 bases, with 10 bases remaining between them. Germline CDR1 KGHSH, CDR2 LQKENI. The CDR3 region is CASSLNRDSPLHF. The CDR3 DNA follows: TGTGCCAGCTCATTGAACAGGGATTCACCCCTCCACTTT.

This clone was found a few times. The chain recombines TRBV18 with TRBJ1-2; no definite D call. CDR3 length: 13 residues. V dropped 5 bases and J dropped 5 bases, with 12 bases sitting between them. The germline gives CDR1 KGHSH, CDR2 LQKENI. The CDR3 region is CASSGPDRYGYTF. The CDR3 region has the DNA TGTGCCAGCTCAGGGCCGGATAGGTATGGCTACACCTTC.